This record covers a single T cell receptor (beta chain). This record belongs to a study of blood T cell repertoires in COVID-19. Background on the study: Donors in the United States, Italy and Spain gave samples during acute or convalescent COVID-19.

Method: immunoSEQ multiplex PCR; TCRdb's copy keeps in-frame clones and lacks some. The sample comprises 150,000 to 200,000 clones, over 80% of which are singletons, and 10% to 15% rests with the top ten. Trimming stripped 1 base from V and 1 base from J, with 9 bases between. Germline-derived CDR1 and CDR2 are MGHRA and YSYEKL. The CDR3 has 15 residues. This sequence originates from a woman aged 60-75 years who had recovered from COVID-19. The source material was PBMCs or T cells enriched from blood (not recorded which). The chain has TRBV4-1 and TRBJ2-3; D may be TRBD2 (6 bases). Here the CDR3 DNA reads TGCGCCAGCAGCCAAGGACTAGGCGGCACAGATACGCAGTATTTT. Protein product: CASSQGLGGTDTQYF.